This TCR beta chain was obtained from a study of neurological immune-mediated disorders. CDR3 size: 15 residues. V shed 2 bases and J 5 bases; nucleotides not matched to a gene: 6. Germline CDR1 reads DFQATT; CDR2 reads SNEGSKA (reference sequence). This clonotype was detected ten times or more. Each CDR3 protein is one row after TCRdb ran MiXCR on the 5' RACE reads. The sample shows some 35,000 distinct CDR3 sequences, 9.5% to 13% of them seen only once. This sequence joins TRBV20-1 and TRBJ1-6; 7 bases fit TRBD1. The TCR was taken from a woman aged 30 to 39 with HTLV-1-associated myelopathy (HAM/TSP). Sequenced material: CD4+ T cells from blood. The CDR3 here is CSARRTDRDNSPLHF. The CDR3 DNA reads as TGCAGTGCTAGACGTACAGACAGGGATAATTCACCCCTCCACTTT.